The 13 T cell receptor beta chains below come from one sample, sequenced in a study of metastatic and nonmetastatic thyroid tumors. Via MiXCR, TCRdb re-called the PCR reads. Here the sample spans 30,000 to 40,000 clones, 20% to 25% being singletons. Before thyroid surgery, none of the patients had received any treatment. Sequenced sample: tumor tissue. The receptors shown here come from a male donor with papillary thyroid cancer or a benign thyroid nodule (not recorded which). Some clones in this sample may be carry-over from other donors' samples.

This clone was seen repeatedly, ten times or more. V is TRBV10-2 and J is TRBJ1-1, with 7 bases lining up with TRBD1. CDR1 WSHSY and CDR2 SAAADI come from the germline V gene. CDR3 size: 13 residues. Trimming took 6 bases from V and 0 from J; bases not matched to a gene: 1. The CDR3 protein is CASRDRLNTEAFF. The DNA for the CDR3 is TGCGCCAGCAGGGACAGGTTGAACACTGAAGCTTTCTTT.

At least ten counts were recorded for this clone. This rearrangement joins TRBV18 to TRBJ2-3; 12 nucleotides align to TRBD1. The length of the CDR3 is 20 residues. Trimming took 1 base from V and 2 from J; bases not matched to a gene: 13. Germline lookup yields CDR1 KGHSH and CDR2 LQKENI. This CDR3 reads CASSPLRGQGALRDTDTQYF. CDR3 DNA sequence: TGTGCCAGCTCACCACTTCGGGGACAGGGGGCGTTGAGGGACACAGATACGCAGTATTTT. Full variable domain (missing parts from reference TRBV18 and TRBJ2-3): NAGVMQNPRHLVRRRGQEARLRCSPMKGHSHVYWYRQLPEEGLKFMVYLQKENIIDESGMPKERFSAEFPKEGPSILRIQQVVRGDSAAYFCASSPLRGQGALRDTDTQYFGPGTRLTVL.

This clone was seen ten or more times. The same CDR3 is also encoded by other DNA sequences in this sample. V is TRBV5-6 and J is TRBJ2-7; a weak D match, TRBD1 (6 bases). This CDR3 has 14 residues. Germline CDR1 and CDR2: SGHDT and YYEEEE. V lost 0 bases, J lost 5 bases, and 12 bases lay in between. The CDR3 sequence: CASSLVGAPHEQYF. DNA of the CDR3: TGTGCCAGCAGCTTGGTGGGGGCGCCACACGAGCAGTACTTC.

This clone has at least ten counts. The same CDR3 can be traced to other DNA sequences in this sample. In DNA, the CDR3 is TGCAGCGTGGCCTGGCGGGAGGAGACTGAGCAGTTCTTC. Its translation: CSVAWREETEQFF. The chain joins TRBV29-1 to TRBJ2-1, with 8 nucleotides matching TRBD2. This CDR3 is built from 13 residues. V was clipped by 6 bases and J by 9 bases; unmatched bases: 10. CDR1 SQVTM and CDR2 ANQGSEA come from the germline V gene.

This clone was seen at least ten times. The V gene is TRBV19, the J gene TRBJ2-5; 10 bases agree with TRBD2. CDR1 LNHDA and CDR2 SQIVND come from the germline V gene (reference sequence). V shed 4 bases, J shed 3 bases, and the junction held 14 bases outside the gene matches. This CDR3 region has 18 residues. DNA of the CDR3: TGTGCCAGTAGTAGCGAGAATTCACTAGCGGGACGAAAAGAGACCCAGTACTTC. It is translated as CASSSENSLAGRKETQYF.

This clone was seen repeatedly, ten times or more. The chain employs TRBV11-1 and TRBJ2-5, with 8 bases matching TRBD2. From germline, CDR1 is SGHAT and CDR2 FQDESV (reference sequence). J gave up 4 bases and V 5 bases, and 3 bases lay outside the gene matches. The CDR3 runs 13 residues. The CDR3 region is CASSAGRGETQYF. DNA of the CDR3: TGTGCCAGCAGCGCCGGGAGGGGAGAGACCCAGTACTTC.

On this clone itself: Since a much larger clone is just one base distant, this may be a read error. The J gene is TRBJ2-1, the V gene TRBV5-1; 8 positions match TRBD2. With 2 bases clipped from V and 7 bases from J, the junction kept 11 bases outside the gene matches. Looked up from germline, CDR1 is SGHRS and CDR2 is YFSETQ. This CDR3 is built from 16 residues. In nucleotides, the CDR3 is TGCGCCAGCAGCTTTGTTCTCGGACTAGCAGAGAATGAGCAGTTCTTC. Translated: CASSFVLGLAENEQFF. Full variable domain (remainder filled in from reference TRBV5-1 and TRBJ2-1): KAGVTQTPRYLIKTRGQQVTLSCSPISGHRSVSWYQQTPGQGLQFLFEYFSETQRNKGNFPGRFSGRQFSNSRSEMNVSTLELGDSALYLCASSFVLGLAENEQFFGPGTRLTVL.

This clone has a count of ten or more. The junction departs from the called germline gene at one end, perhaps through a read error. V and J are TRBV3-1 and TRBJ1-1; no clear D gene. The CDR3 loop spans 13 amino acids. Germline CDR1 LGHDT, CDR2 YNNKEL (reference sequence). The DNA of the CDR3 is TGTGCCTGCAGCCCCAGAGACGGAGCTGAAGCTTTCTTT. Residues: CACSPRDGAEAFF. Variable domain in full (rest from reference TRBV3-1 and TRBJ1-1): DTAVSQTPKYLVTQMGNDKSIKCEQNLGHDTMYWYKQDSKKFLKIMFSYNNKELIINETVPNRFSPKSPDKAHLNLHINSLELGDSAVYFCACSPRDGAEAFFGQGTRLTVV.

This clone came up once. The chain has TRBV6-1 and TRBJ1-3; 9 bases fit TRBD1. CDR3 length equals 17 residues. Germline CDR1 and CDR2: MNHNS and SASEGT. V shed 5 bases, J shed 0 bases, and the junction held 8 bases outside the gene matches. The CDR3 loop reads CASSPGTGPPSGNTIYF. The CDR3 coding sequence is TGTGCCAGCAGTCCCGGGACAGGGCCCCCCTCTGGAAACACCATATATTTT.

Note on this clone: At one end, the junction sequence differs from germline, possibly due to a read error. V is TRBV28 and J is TRBJ2-7; 7 bases fit TRBD2. This CDR3 region has 16 residues. Germline assignment: CDR1 MDHEN and CDR2 SYDVKM. CDR3 sequence reads: CASRTSFGLVADDQYF. Here the CDR3 DNA reads TGTGCCAGCAGGACCTCTTTTGGACTAGTTGCTGACGATCAGTACTTC.

The chain recombines TRBV6-2 or TRBV6-3 with TRBJ2-7; 8 bases are a match to TRBD2. Germline CDR1 is MNHEY and CDR2 is SVGEGT. This CDR3 has 14 residues. The V and J ends lost 6 bases and 5 bases, in that order; junction bases with no gene match: 9. The CDR3 sequence is CASSLGLASHEQYF. The CDR3 coding sequence is TGTGCCAGCAGCCTAGGACTAGCTTCCCACGAGCAGTACTTC.

This clone occurred many times. The chain employs TRBV9 and TRBJ1-1; D call uncertain. This CDR3 comprises 14 residues. V was pared by 3 bases and J by 5 bases, with 14 bases between. The germline CDR1 and CDR2 sequences are SGDLS and YYNGEE. CDR3 DNA sequence: TGTGCCAGCAGCGGAGGGAGGTGGGGAACTGAAGCTTTCTTT. Protein product: CASSGGRWGTEAFF. The complete variable domain, with remaining parts taken from reference TRBV9 and TRBJ1-1, reads DSGVTQTPKHLITATGQRVTLRCSPRSGDLSVYWYQQSLDQGLQFLIQYYNGEERAKGNILERFSAQQFPDLHSELNLSSLELGDSALYFCASSGGRWGTEAFFGQGTRLTVV.

This clone was found many times. The gene calls are TRBV20-1 and TRBJ1-1; D remains unclear. Per the germline V gene, CDR1 is DFQATT and CDR2 is SNEGSKA (reference sequence). Trimming stripped 3 bases from V and 11 bases from J, with 4 bases between. The CDR3 is 8 amino acids. The CDR3: CSASSAFF. The CDR3 nucleotides are TGCAGTGCTAGTTCGGCTTTCTTT.